This is a list of T cell receptor beta chains from one sample in a study of cytomegalovirus exposure and HLA in healthy donors. Libraries were prepared by immunoSEQ multiplex PCR; TCRdb keeps only in-frame clonotypes and omits some of them. This sample has over 150,000 clones, with roughly 65% found just once. The source material was PBMCs. The receptors were sampled from a young woman in good health and CMV-seropositive. Both conserved end residues are part of each CDR3. The D gene is left open where the match is weak. Clone size is not always given. Where it is, it says once, few, many or a class for expanded clones.

TRBJ2-7,TRBV4-2,16,TRBD2,once,TGTGCCAGCAGCCAAGAATCACTAGCGGGAGCCTACGAGCAGTACTTC,CASSQESLAGAYEQYF
TRBJ2-3,TRBV2,14,TRBD1,.,TGTGCCAGCAGTACAGGGGAAGGCACAGATACGCAGTATTTT,CASSTGEGTDTQYF
TRBJ2-4,TRBV5-4,18,.,few,TGTGCCAGCAGCTCCTATTCGAGTAGGGGACTAGCCAAAAACATTCAGTACTTC,CASSSYSSRGLAKNIQYF
TRBJ2-7,TRBV5-1,16,TRBD2,.,TGCGCCAGCAGCCGCCAAACTAGCGGGTCTTGGTACGAGCAGTACTTC,CASSRQTSGSWYEQYF
TRBJ1-1,TRBV19,15,.,few,TGTGCCAGTAGGATGAAGGACACATGGAACACTGAAGCTTTCTTT,CASRMKDTWNTEAFF
TRBJ1-1,TRBV28,18,.,.,TGTGCCAGCACCCCGTCGGTCTGGACACCTGTTCTGAACACTGAAGCTTTCTTT,CASTPSVWTPVLNTEAFF
TRBJ1-1,TRBV7-6,15,.,.,TGTGCCAGCAGCTTAGGGCAGGGACAGAACACTGAAGCTTTCTTT,CASSLGQGQNTEAFF
TRBJ1-1,TRBV5-1,14,.,.,TGCGCCAGCACGGGGATGGGAGGGAACACTGAAGCTTTCTTT,CASTGMGGNTEAFF
TRBJ2-7,TRBV30,14,.,.,TGTGCCTGGAGTACCGGGACTCAGCCCTACGAGCAGTACTTC,CAWSTGTQPYEQYF
TRBJ1-1,TRBV28,15,.,.,TGTGCCAGCAGTTTAGCAGGGGCGGGTCACACTGAAGCTTTCTTT,CASSLAGAGHTEAFF
TRBJ1-1,TRBV29-1,12,.,.,TGCAGCGCGGGAAGGGCAGACACTGAAGCTTTCTTT,CSAGRADTEAFF
TRBJ2-1,TRBV5-4,15,.,few,TGTGCCAGCAGCTTCGGGGTCAGCTCCTACAATGAGCAGTTCTTC,CASSFGVSSYNEQFF
TRBJ1-3,TRBV30,15,.,once,TGTGCCTGGAGTGTGGCTGGCGGCCGGGGAGACACCATATATTTT,CAWSVAGGRGDTIYF
TRBJ2-5,TRBV15,13,.,.,TGTGCCACCAGCAGAGTTGGGGCAGAGACCCAGTACTTC,CATSRVGAETQYF
TRBJ1-4,TRBV7-6,16,TRBD1,.,TGTGCCAGCAGCCCGGGACAGGGGGCGTACGGTGAAAAACTGTTTTTT,CASSPGQGAYGEKLFF
TRBJ1-2,TRBV2,13,.,few,TGTGCCAGCAGCCGAGCTGGACAGTGGGGCTACACCTTC,CASSRAGQWGYTF
TRBJ2-1,TRBV7-6,16,.,once,TGTGCCAGCAGCTTAGAGGGGGGGCCAACCTACAATGAGCAGTTCTTC,CASSLEGGPTYNEQFF
TRBJ2-3,TRBV4-3,16,.,.,TGCGCCAGCAGCCAAGACCCCACGCTAGGGGCAGATACGCAGTATTTT,CASSQDPTLGADTQYF
TRBJ1-4,TRBV9,15,.,once,TGTGCCAGCAGCGTAGATGTCGGGTCTAATGAAAAACTGTTTTTT,CASSVDVGSNEKLFF
TRBJ1-2,TRBV28,15,.,few,TGTGCCAGCAGTTTAGAACTCTTCAGGGGAGTAGGCTACACCTTC,CASSLELFRGVGYTF
TRBJ2-5,TRBV18,18,TRBD2,.,TGTGCCAGCTCACCCCTAGCGGGAGGGCCCCCGTACCAAGAGACCCAGTACTTC,CASSPLAGGPPYQETQYF
TRBJ1-6,TRBV27,16,TRBD1,.,TGTGCCAGCAATGGACAGGGGGCGGCCTATAATTCACCCCTCCACTTT,CASNGQGAAYNSPLHF
TRBJ2-1,TRBV7-6,11,.,.,TGTGCCAGCAGCGGCGGGGTTGGGCAGTTCTTC,CASSGGVGQFF
TRBJ2-7,TRBV28,13,TRBD1,.,TGTGCCAGCAGAACAGGGGGCATTTACGAGCAGTACTTC,CASRTGGIYEQYF
TRBJ2-2,TRBV19,17,TRBD1,.,TGTGCCAGTAGGGGACAGGGGCAAACCTCGAACACCGGGGAGCTGTTTTTT,CASRGQGQTSNTGELFF
TRBJ1-4,TRBV28,14,.,.,TGTGCCAGCAGGGGGACATCCGAGGGTGAAAAACTGTTTTTT,CASRGTSEGEKLFF
TRBJ1-3,TRBV6-6,14,.,.,TGTGCCAGCAGTTACTCATGGATGGAGAACACCATATATTTT,CASSYSWMENTIYF
TRBJ2-3,TRBV19,12,.,.,TGTGCCAGTGGCAAGGGGATCGATACGCAGTATTTT,CASGKGIDTQYF
TRBJ1-5,TRBV18,14,.,once,TGTGCCAGCTCACCAGGACACAATTATCAGCCCCAGCATTTT,CASSPGHNYQPQHF
TRBJ1-5,TRBV11-2,15,.,.,TGTGCCAGCAGCTTAGGGCAGGCAGGGAATCAGCCCCAGCATTTT,CASSLGQAGNQPQHF
TRBJ2-1,TRBV4-1,17,.,few,TGCGCCAGCAGTCCGGGATCTGTGGGAAGTCCCTACAATGAGCAGTTCTTC,CASSPGSVGSPYNEQFF
TRBJ2-7,TRBV10-3,16,.,.,TGTGCCATCACCCCAGGGCAAAGAGGCGGGATAAGGGAGCAGTACTTC,CAITPGQRGGIREQYF
TRBJ2-1,TRBV27,14,.,.,TGTGCCAGCAGTCACAGGAGCTCCTACAATGAGCAGTTCTTC,CASSHRSSYNEQFF
TRBJ2-1,TRBV13,17,TRBD2,.,TGTGCCAGCAGCCCCCTTACCGGGACTAGCTCCTACAATGAGCAGTTCTTC,CASSPLTGTSSYNEQFF
TRBJ1-1,TRBV29-1,17,.,.,TGCAGCGTGAGGACTCCGGGACACCGAGGGGAAACCACTGAAGCTTTCTTT,CSVRTPGHRGETTEAFF
TRBJ1-5,TRBV10-2,12,.,few,TGCGCCAGCGGTCGGTTCAATCAGCCCCAGCATTTT,CASGRFNQPQHF
TRBJ2-3,TRBV28,18,TRBD2,.,TGTGCCAGCAGTTTCATTAGGACTAGCGGGAGGTACACAGATACGCAGTATTTT,CASSFIRTSGRYTDTQYF
TRBJ2-1,TRBV27,14,TRBD2,.,TGTGCCAGCAGTCTAGCGGGGGGATACAATGAGCAGTTCTTC,CASSLAGGYNEQFF
TRBJ2-3,TRBV19,14,.,.,TGTGCCAGTAGTATTCTAGTGGAATCAGATACGCAGTATTTT,CASSILVESDTQYF
TRBJ2-1,TRBV5-1,15,TRBD2,.,TGCGCCAGCACCCCGACTAGCGGGAGGTACAATGAGCAGTTCTTC,CASTPTSGRYNEQFF
TRBJ2-7,TRBV29-1,11,TRBD1,.,TGCAGCGTGGACAGGGGAGGCGAGCAGTACTTC,CSVDRGGEQYF
TRBJ2-7,TRBV2,14,.,.,TGTGCCAGCAGTGACATCAGGCGATTTTACGAGCAGTACTTC,CASSDIRRFYEQYF
TRBJ1-2,TRBV18,14,TRBD1,.,TGTGCCAGCTCACCTTACAGGGGAGACTATGGCTACACCTTC,CASSPYRGDYGYTF
TRBJ2-1,TRBV5-1,15,TRBD2,.,TGCGCCAGCAGCTTGGAGGGACTAGTCCTCAATGAGCAGTTCTTC,CASSLEGLVLNEQFF
TRBJ2-1,TRBV27,12,.,few,TGTGCCAGCAGTTTCGGTTACAATGAGCAGTTCTTC,CASSFGYNEQFF
TRBJ2-1,TRBV5-4,14,TRBD2,.,TGTGCCAGCAGCTTGGGCGGGGGGGACAATGAGCAGTTCTTC,CASSLGGGDNEQFF
TRBJ1-1,TRBV19,13,.,.,TGTGCCAGTAGTCTACAGGGAAACACTGAAGCTTTCTTT,CASSLQGNTEAFF
TRBJ2-7,TRBV4-3,15,TRBD1,few,TGCGCCAGCAGCCAACGACAGGGGACCCACTACGAGCAGTACTTC,CASSQRQGTHYEQYF
TRBJ1-1,TRBV27,15,TRBD1,.,TGTGCCAGCAGTTGGCAGGGGGCGCCGGACACTGAAGCTTTCTTT,CASSWQGAPDTEAFF
TRBJ1-4,TRBV27,14,TRBD1,few,TGTGCCAGCAGATCGACAGGGAGAAATGAAAAACTGTTTTTT,CASRSTGRNEKLFF
TRBJ2-7,TRBV27,14,.,few,TGTGCCAGCAGTCTACAGGCAGGGGACTACGAGCAGTACTTC,CASSLQAGDYEQYF
TRBJ2-3,TRBV2,13,.,few,TGTGCCAGCACCCCGGGAGGCACAGATACGCAGTATTTT,CASTPGGTDTQYF
TRBJ2-3,TRBV7-9,17,.,few,TGTGCCAGCAGCTTAAGGGGAGGGGGTGTTCTCACAGATACGCAGTATTTT,CASSLRGGGVLTDTQYF
TRBJ2-7,TRBV7-9,18,.,.,TGTGCCAGCAGCCCAACTCGCCCTGACAGAATATACTCCTACGAGCAGTACTTC,CASSPTRPDRIYSYEQYF
TRBJ2-5,TRBV7-9,14,.,.,TGTGCCAGCAGCTTACAGGGGCTCCAAGAGACCCAGTACTTC,CASSLQGLQETQYF
TRBJ2-3,TRBV4-1,15,TRBD1,.,TGCGCCAGCAGCCAAGTAGGGGGCGGAGCAGATACGCAGTATTTT,CASSQVGGGADTQYF
TRBJ2-1,TRBV10-2,15,TRBD2,.,TGCGCCAGCAGTGAGTTAGCGGGGATTAACAATGAGCAGTTCTTC,CASSELAGINNEQFF
TRBJ2-3,TRBV10-1,15,.,.,TGCGCCAGCAGTGCCCCGGGACTTTGCACAGATACGCAGTATTTT,CASSAPGLCTDTQYF
TRBJ1-1,TRBV11-2,14,.,.,TGTGCCAGCAGTCAGTGGGGGCTGAACACTGAAGCTTTCTTT,CASSQWGLNTEAFF